The 16 T cell receptor beta chains listed next were all sequenced from one sample in a study of glioma-infiltrating T cells after dendritic cell vaccination. This table comes from immunoSEQ multiplex PCR, and its TCRdb copy is limited to in-frame clones, with some not included. The table records 99,000 or so clones, around 80% of them present only once. This sample's time point: after dendritic cell vaccination, including at tumor progression/relapse. This material consisted of blood, taken after dendritic cell vaccination. The receptors were sampled from a human donor with glioblastoma.

The V call is TRBV25-1, the J call TRBJ2-5; D is possibly TRBD1 (5 bases). The CDR3 runs 14 residues. Germline lookup yields CDR1 MGHDK and CDR2 SYGVNS. V was cut by 3 bases and J by 1 base, with 9 bases left in between. In nucleotides, the CDR3 is TGTGCCAGCAGTGAGTTTAGGGGCCAAGAGACCCAGTACTTC. It translates to CASSEFRGQETQYF.

The table lists this clone with a few counts. The rearrangement joins TRBV2 to TRBJ1-2, with TRBD1 identical over 10 bases. The CDR3 consists of 13 residues. Trimming cost V 5 bases and J 5 bases; bases outside gene matches: 2. The germline gives CDR1 SNHLY, CDR2 FYNNEI. The CDR3 DNA is TGTGCCAGCAGTCGACAGGGGGCTTATGGCTACACCTTC. As protein: CASSRQGAYGYTF.

The rearrangement links TRBV19 to TRBJ2-2, with TRBD2 matching 9 bases. After removal of 3 bases from V and 4 bases from J, the junction contained 6 bases not matched to a gene. The CDR3 spans 16 residues. Per the germline V gene, CDR1 is LNHDA and CDR2 is SQIVND (reference sequence). In DNA, the CDR3 is TGTGCCAGTAGTATCCGTAGCGGGAGAGGCACCGGGGAGCTGTTTTTT. It yields the protein CASSIRSGRGTGELFF.

CDR3: CASSVQLGGYQPQHF. CDR3 bases: TGTGCCAGCAGTGTCCAATTAGGGGGTTATCAGCCCCAGCATTTT. The V call is TRBV6-1, the J call TRBJ1-5; tentatively, D is TRBD1 (6 bases). Germline V lookup: CDR1 MNHNS, CDR2 SASEGT. The CDR3 has 15 amino acids. V dropped 4 bases and J dropped 5 bases, with 15 bases sitting between them.

This clone was recorded only once. J is TRBJ1-1 and V is TRBV18, with 9 bases lining up with TRBD1. CDR3 size: 16 residues. Germline V gene data show CDR1 as KGHSH and CDR2 as LQKENI. Trimming took 4 bases from V and 1 from J; bases not matched to a gene: 7. The CDR3: CASSRSTGGRNTEAFF. Written as DNA, the CDR3 is TGTGCCAGCTCACGATCGACAGGGGGAAGGAACACTGAAGCTTTCTTT. The complete variable domain, with remaining parts taken from reference TRBV18 and TRBJ1-1, reads NAGVMQNPRHLVRRRGQEARLRCSPMKGHSHVYWYRQLPEEGLKFMVYLQKENIIDESGMPKERFSAEFPKEGPSILRIQQVVRGDSAAYFCASSRSTGGRNTEAFFGQGTRLTVV.

This chain joins TRBV4-1 and TRBJ2-7, with D possibly being TRBD1 (6 bases). V lost 2 bases and J lost 9, with 17 bases in between. This CDR3 is built from 14 residues. CDR1 and CDR2 (germline): MGHRA, YSYEKL. DNA for the CDR3: TGCGCCAGCAGCCAACAGACAGGCTGGTTAAGGCAGTACTTC. Encoded protein: CASSQQTGWLRQYF.

The rearrangement links TRBV2 to TRBJ2-7; tentatively, D is TRBD1 (6 bases). V was cut by 10 bases and J by 2 bases, with 12 bases left in between. In germline, CDR1 is SNHLY, CDR2 FYNNEI. There are 12 residues in the CDR3. The DNA for the CDR3 is TGTGCCATTTCGGACAGCCCCTACGAGCAGTACTTC. It codes for CAISDSPYEQYF.

This chain joins TRBV19 and TRBJ2-1, with 7 bases identical to TRBD1. CDR3 length: 14 amino acids. Germline CDR1 LNHDA, CDR2 SQIVND (reference sequence). With 3 bases clipped from V and 2 bases from J, the junction kept 1 base outside the gene matches. The CDR3 DNA is TGTGCCAGTAGTATCGACAGGGCCTACAATGAGCAGTTCTTC. Amino acid sequence: CASSIDRAYNEQFF.

The J gene is TRBJ2-5, the V gene TRBV7-6, with D possibly being TRBD2 (5 bases). There are 14 residues in the CDR3. Looked up from germline, CDR1 is SGHVS and CDR2 is FNYEAQ. V lost 5 bases and J lost 4, with 14 bases in between. CDR3 loop: CASSPSDSRETQYF. CDR3 coding DNA: TGTGCCAGCAGCCCATCGGACTCCAGAGAGACCCAGTACTTC.

V and J are TRBV2 and TRBJ1-5, with TRBD1 identical over 10 bases. The trim removed 4 bases at V and 5 bases at J, leaving 5 bases unmatched. The CDR3 loop spans 15 amino acids. Germline V CDR1 and CDR2: SNHLY, FYNNEI. The CDR3 DNA reads TGTGCCAGCAGTGGCGGGACAGGGGAGTATCAGCCCCAGCATTTT. Translated, it gives CASSGGTGEYQPQHF.

The chain links TRBV11-1 to TRBJ2-7, with 12 bases that match TRBD2. This CDR3 has 17 amino acids. The germline CDR1 and CDR2 sequences are SGHAT and FQDESV (reference sequence). J was trimmed by 0 bases and V by 1 base; bases with no gene match: 4. CDR3 amino acids: CASSLVRTSGISYEQYF. Written as DNA, the CDR3 is TGTGCCAGCAGCTTAGTCCGGACTAGCGGGATCTCCTACGAGCAGTACTTC.

In DNA form, the CDR3 reads TGTGCCAGCAGTGAACGGACAGGGTCCTACGAGCAGTACTTC. It yields the protein CASSERTGSYEQYF. V usage is TRBV6-1 and J usage is TRBJ2-7; TRBD1 agrees at 8 bases. CDR3 length: 14 residues. The germline V gene encodes CDR1 MNHNS and CDR2 SASEGT. V lost 2 bases and J lost 1; bases outside the gene matches: 1.

The chain links TRBV5-1 to TRBJ1-6, with D tentatively TRBD1 (6 bases). Germline V gives CDR1 SGHRS, CDR2 YFSETQ. Trimming left V 0 bases short and J 9 bases short, with 10 bases between. This CDR3 spans 14 amino acids. In DNA form, the CDR3 reads TGCGCCAGCAGCTTGGAGCAGGGGAGTTCACCCCTCCACTTT. Encoded protein: CASSLEQGSSPLHF.

The chain carries TRBV2 and TRBJ2-5, with D perhaps TRBD2 (6 bases). CDR1 SNHLY and CDR2 FYNNEI come from the germline V gene. Between the trimmed V and J ends, which lost 4 bases and 2 bases, there was a span of 8 bases. This CDR3 has 13 residues. The CDR3 region is CASSVDYQETQYF. The CDR3 DNA is TGTGCCAGCAGTGTGGACTATCAAGAGACCCAGTACTTC. Using reference TRBV2 and TRBJ2-5 for the parts outside the CDR3, the full variable domain is EPEVTQTPSHQVTQMGQEVILRCVPISNHLYFYWYRQILGQKVEFLVSFYNNEISEKSEIFDDQFSVERPDGSNFTLKIRSTKLEDSAMYFCASSVDYQETQYFGPGTRLLVL.

This sequence joins TRBV5-1 and TRBJ1-2, with D perhaps TRBD1 (5 bases). The ends were cut back, 4 bases at V and 0 bases at J, with 16 bases in the middle. The CDR3 is 16 residues long. In germline, CDR1 is SGHRS, CDR2 YFSETQ. Here the CDR3 reads CASSMPPGGTNYGYTF. The DNA for the CDR3 is TGCGCCAGCAGCATGCCCCCCGGGGGGACTAACTATGGCTACACCTTC.

The chain joins TRBV6-1 to TRBJ1-6, with 9 bases fitting TRBD1. Trimming at V came to 4 bases and at J to 4 bases, leaving 5 bases not matched to a gene. This CDR3 is built from 16 residues. Germline CDR1 MNHNS, CDR2 SASEGT. DNA of the CDR3: TGTGCCAGCAGTGCACGTGGGACAGGGTATAATTCACCCCTCCACTTT. This codes for CASSARGTGYNSPLHF.